Presented here are 24 T cell receptor beta chains from one specimen sequenced in a study of chemoradiotherapy in HPV16-positive cancers (dated by TCRdb to the early 2020s). The library was made by the immunoSEQ multiplex PCR assay. TCRdb's version of the immuneACCESS table is confined to in-frame rearrangements and falls short of the full clone set. An unresolved V gene accounts for under half of the shortfall where checked; the remainder is of unknown origin. This sample lists under 2,500 clones; around 70% were detected once. In total, the top ten clones hold approximately 32% of the sample. This material was collected from a patient who underwent chemoradiotherapy. The receptors were sampled from a human donor with HPV-associated anogenital cancer.

This clone turned up a few times. The chain employs TRBV13 and TRBJ1-1, with TRBD1 identical over 8 bases. Per germline, CDR1 PRHDT and CDR2 FYEKMQ (reference sequence). With V trimmed by 8 bases and J by 1 base, 9 bases remained unmatched. The CDR3 covers 15 residues. The CDR3 loop reads CASGKATGANTEAFF. In DNA, the CDR3 is TGTGCCAGCGGAAAGGCGACAGGGGCGAACACTGAAGCTTTCTTT.

This clone was counted once. This sequence joins TRBV5-3 and TRBJ2-1, with TRBD2 identical over 7 bases. Being an ORF, TRBV5-3 has a function that is uncertain. Germline trimming cut 8 bases from V and 1 base from J; bases unmatched to any gene: 9. The CDR3 is 15 residues long. CDR3 nucleotide sequence: TGTGCCAGGCCGGAGGCGGGAGAATCCTACAATGAGCAGTTCTTC. It is translated as CARPEAGESYNEQFF.

The rearrangement links TRBV4-3 to TRBJ2-6; D is perhaps TRBD1 (5 bases). V was pared by 0 bases and J by 2 bases, with 11 bases between. CDR1 LGHNA and CDR2 YSLEER come from the germline V gene. The CDR3 loop spans 17 amino acids. The CDR3: CASSQDGSGTGANVLTF. In nucleotides, the CDR3 is TGCGCCAGCAGCCAAGATGGATCAGGGACTGGGGCCAACGTCCTGACTTTC.

V is TRBV13 and J is TRBJ2-7; maybe TRBD1 (6 bases). CDR3 length: 15 residues. Germline V CDR1 and CDR2: PRHDT, FYEKMQ (reference sequence). With 6 bases removed from V and 2 bases from J, the gap between germline ends came to 17 bases. CDR3 DNA sequence: TGTGCCAGCAGTCCAACAGGGTTCGATGCCTACGAGCAGTACTTC. This codes for CASSPTGFDAYEQYF.

This clone was counted between two and nine times. V and J are TRBV29-1 and TRBJ2-5; 8 nucleotides align to TRBD2. J was trimmed by 10 bases and V by 6 bases; bases with no gene match: 10. Germline CDR1 reads SQVTM; CDR2 reads ANQGSEA. The CDR3 loop spans 12 amino acids. CDR3 residues: CSVGLAERVQYF. The CDR3 region has the DNA TGCAGCGTAGGACTAGCCGAACGTGTCCAGTACTTC.

The V and J genes are TRBV4-2 and TRBJ1-1; no definite D call. CDR1 is LGHNA and CDR2 is YNFKEQ in the germline V gene. V was clipped by 1 base and J by 7 bases, with 16 bases between them. This CDR3 spans 15 amino acids. The CDR3 nucleotides are TGTGCCAGCAGCCAAGCTCAACCGGACGGAGTTGAAGCTTTCTTT. This sequence encodes CASSQAQPDGVEAFF.

The chain uses TRBV10-3 and TRBJ1-1; 8 bases agree with TRBD1. The CDR3 contains 11 residues. Germline V CDR1 and CDR2: ENHRY, SYGVKD. V lost 8 bases, J lost 9 bases, and 5 bases stayed unmatched. The CDR3 protein is CAISGQDKAFF. CDR3 nucleotides: TGTGCCATCTCGGGACAGGACAAAGCTTTCTTT.

This chain joins TRBV5-6 and TRBJ2-7; no clear D gene. Trimming removed 4 bases at V and 0 bases at J, with 5 bases between. The CDR3 sequence is 12 residues long. Germline CDR1 and CDR2: SGHDT and YYEEEE. CDR3 sequence: CASSVDSYEQYF. For the CDR3, the DNA is TGTGCCAGCAGCGTGGACTCCTACGAGCAGTACTTC.

The V gene is TRBV7-3, the J gene TRBJ1-6; 11 bases line up with TRBD1. The CDR3 consists of 16 residues. Looked up from germline, CDR1 is SGHTA and CDR2 is FQGTGA. V was clipped by 9 bases and J by 7 bases; unmatched bases: 11. CDR3 residues: CARDRGRQLRNSPLHF. CDR3 in DNA: TGTGCCAGGGACAGGGGGCGGCAGTTGAGGAATTCACCCCTCCACTTT.

This clone has just a few counts. The chain has TRBV11-1 and TRBJ1-2; D is uncertain. Trimming took 0 bases from V and 4 from J, leaving 9 bases between them. This CDR3 contains 14 residues. Germline assignment: CDR1 SGHAT and CDR2 FQDESV (reference sequence). The CDR3 nucleotides read TGTGCCAGCAGCTTAGCTGATCCAGGCTATGGCTACACCTTC. This gives the protein CASSLADPGYGYTF.

The genes are TRBV28 and TRBJ2-7; tentative D call: TRBD2 (6 bases). The CDR3 spans 15 residues. The germline V gene has CDR1 MDHEN and CDR2 SYDVKM. V lost 3 bases, J lost 7 bases, and 19 bases lay in between. The CDR3: CASSFRRGRNQEQYF. CDR3 sequence (DNA): TGTGCCAGCAGTTTTCGTCGGGGGAGGAATCAGGAGCAGTACTTC.

The chain couples TRBV28 to TRBJ1-5; D remains ambiguous. In germline, CDR1 is MDHEN, CDR2 SYDVKM. The V end lost 2 bases, the J end lost 0 bases, and 11 bases lay between the germline ends. CDR3 length: 16 amino acids. The CDR3 coding sequence is TGTGCCAGCAGTTTACCCCGGGGATATAGCAATCAGCCCCAGCATTTT. Translated: CASSLPRGYSNQPQHF.

The V call is TRBV5-1, the J call TRBJ2-1; D gene ambiguous. V lost 4 bases and J 2 bases, leaving 19 bases between the germline ends. The V gene's germline CDR1 is SGHRS and CDR2 YFSETQ. The CDR3 loop spans 17 amino acids. CDR3 in DNA: TGCGCCAGCAGCCCGGAAGGCACAGCTCAGGCCTACAATGAGCAGTTCTTC. It specifies CASSPEGTAQAYNEQFF.

The rearrangement links TRBV6-5 to TRBJ2-3; 9 nucleotides align to TRBD2. V was pared by 5 bases and J by 6 bases, with 3 bases of the junction left unmatched. CDR1 is MNHEY, CDR2 SVGAGI, per germline. This CDR3 comprises 13 residues. For the CDR3, the DNA is TGTGCCAGCAGTAGCGGGAGGAGGGATACGCAGTATTTT. This codes for CASSSGRRDTQYF.

Within the sample, this clone is large. The V call is TRBV4-1, the J call TRBJ1-2; D perhaps matches TRBD1 (5 bases). Per the germline V gene, CDR1 is MGHRA and CDR2 is YSYEKL. Trimming removed 2 bases from V and 5 bases from J, with 9 bases in between. The CDR3 loop spans 13 amino acids. The CDR3 sequence: CASSQMGLYGYTF. For the CDR3, the DNA is TGCGCCAGCAGCCAAATGGGGCTTTATGGCTACACCTTC.

The V and J genes are TRBV7-2 and TRBJ1-1; D is perhaps TRBD1 (6 bases). The CDR3 runs to 14 residues. The ends were cut back, 3 bases at V and 4 bases at J, with 12 bases in the middle. Germline V gene sequence: CDR1 SGHTA, CDR2 FQGNSA. As DNA, the CDR3 is TGTGCCAGCAGCTTCGGGGGGGCCGGCACTGAAGCTTTCTTT. Protein product: CASSFGGAGTEAFF.

Written as DNA, the CDR3 is TGTGCCAGCCGCATCAGCCCTAGAAGCGTAGTTGGGGAGCTGTTTTTT. Amino acids: CASRISPRSVVGELFF. The chain recombines TRBV19 with TRBJ2-2, with D unresolved. The V end was cut by 9 bases, the J end by 8 bases, with 25 bases between. The CDR3 spans 16 residues. Germline CDR1 and CDR2: LNHDA and SQIVND (reference sequence).

The V gene is TRBV9, the J gene TRBJ2-7; possible D gene TRBD1, 5 bases. The ends were cut back, 0 bases at V and 1 base at J, with 11 bases in the middle. The CDR3 is 15 amino acids. The V gene's germline CDR1 is SGDLS and CDR2 YYNGEE. This CDR3 is CASSVGGGRSYEQYF. The CDR3 DNA is TGTGCCAGCAGCGTAGGGGGCGGACGTTCCTACGAGCAGTACTTC.

The chain recombines TRBV7-2 with TRBJ2-3; the match to TRBD2 covers 8 bases. The CDR3 runs to 16 residues. Germline loops: CDR1 SGHTA, CDR2 FQGNSA. Germline trimming cut 3 bases from V and 3 bases from J; bases unmatched to any gene: 8. The CDR3 nucleotides read TGTGCCAGCAGCTTTTATTCTGGCGGGAGGACAGATACGCAGTATTTT. As protein: CASSFYSGGRTDTQYF.

V is TRBV7-6 and J is TRBJ2-1; the D gene is possibly TRBD2 (6 bases). The germline gives CDR1 SGHVS, CDR2 FNYEAQ. Trimming stripped 8 bases from V and 4 bases from J, with 6 bases between. This CDR3 is 11 amino acids long. The CDR3 DNA reads as TGTGCCAGCGGGACTTACAATGAGCAGTTCTTC. Its protein is CASGTYNEQFF.

In this sample, this clone turned up a few times. V and J are TRBV7-9 and TRBJ2-7; tentative D call: TRBD1 (5 bases). CDR3 length: 15 residues. Trimming took 5 bases from V and 5 from J, leaving 19 bases between them. Per germline, CDR1 SEHNR and CDR2 FQNEAQ (reference sequence). The CDR3 DNA sequence: TGTGCCAGCAGCCACCCCGACAGCCAGTTCAACGAGCAGTACTTC. Translating it yields CASSHPDSQFNEQYF.

The chain carries TRBV7-2 and TRBJ2-2; tentative D call: TRBD2 (6 bases). The V gene's germline CDR1 is SGHTA and CDR2 FQGNSA. The CDR3 extends over 16 amino acids. Trimming shortened V by 5 bases and J by 0 bases, and 13 bases separated the two germline ends. In DNA, the CDR3 is TGTGCCAGCAGCGCGTCTAGCGTAGCGAACACCGGGGAGCTGTTTTTT. Its protein product is CASSASSVANTGELFF.

The rearrangement links TRBV5-4 to TRBJ2-3; a weak D match, TRBD2 (7 bases). CDR3 length: 15 amino acids. With 4 bases removed from V and 1 base from J, the gap between germline ends came to 13 bases. CDR1 and CDR2 (germline): SGHNT, YYREEE (reference sequence). DNA of the CDR3: TGTGCCAGCAGCAATGGAGGGGGGGGCACAGATACGCAGTATTTT. Protein product: CASSNGGGGTDTQYF.

V usage is TRBV5-1 and J usage is TRBJ2-2; 7 nucleotides line up with TRBD2. V gave up 4 bases and J gave up 5 bases; unmatched junction bases: 2. Germline loops: CDR1 SGHRS, CDR2 YFSETQ. The CDR3 has 13 amino acids. This chain's CDR3 is CASSPSGTGELFF. In nucleotides, the CDR3 is TGCGCCAGCAGCCCTAGCGGAACCGGGGAGCTGTTTTTT.